The 19 T cell receptor beta chains presented below share a single source sample, sequenced in a study of CD8+ T cells in alopecia areata (dated by TCRdb to 2017 to 2018). The library came from the immunoSEQ multiplex PCR assay. RNA was extracted from all samples and reverse transcribed into cDNA, which served as template for TCR sequencing. TCRdb took this table from immuneACCESS and kept in-frame rearrangements with V and J called. Such tables lack part of the clones; where checked against another copy, unresolved V genes explain under half of the gap, and the rest is unexplained. This sample holds 150,000 to 200,000 clones; roughly two thirds were observed only once. Of the sample, 0.75% to 0.95% is held by the ten largest clones. Sample time point, as interpreted from the label and publication: around 4 weeks on oral tofacitinib. This specimen's treatment or condition label, per the study, means: oral pan-JAK inhibitor, 5-10 mg twice daily.

The sample here was CD4+ T cells sorted from blood, taken at week 4, from a patient treated with tofacitinib. The receptors stem from a human donor with alopecia areata.

A remark on this clone: A much larger clonotype is one base distant, so this may be a read error. This chain uses TRBV7-9 with TRBJ1-1; D not resolved. Deletions cut 6 bases from V and 1 base from J, with 6 bases between. Looked up from germline, CDR1 is SEHNR and CDR2 is FQNEAQ (reference sequence). The length of the CDR3 is 12 residues. This CDR3 is CASRWGNTEAFF. Written as DNA, the CDR3 is TGTGCCAGCAGGTGGGGGAACACTGAAGCTTTCTTT.

This chain connects TRBV30 to TRBJ1-4, with D tentatively TRBD1 (6 bases). Trimming removed 3 bases at V and 8 bases at J, with 16 bases between. This CDR3 has 14 residues. Germline CDR1 is GTSNPN and CDR2 is SVGIG (reference sequence). Here the CDR3 DNA reads TGTGCCTGGAGCTGGGGGGCCGCTGAGGAAAAACTGTTTTTT. Translated: CAWSWGAAEEKLFF. The variable domain in full, completed from reference TRBV30 and TRBJ1-4, reads SQTIHQWPATLVQPVGSPLSLECTVEGTSNPNLYWYRQAAGRGLQLLFYSVGIGQISSEVPQNLSASRPQDRQFILSSKKLLLSDSGFYLCAWSWGAAEEKLFFGSGTQLSVL.

In nucleotides, the CDR3 is TGTGCCAGCAGCTTAGATGGCGGCAGCTACGAGCAGTACTTC. Translated: CASSLDGGSYEQYF. This chain connects TRBV7-2 to TRBJ2-7; D is uncertain. This CDR3 has 14 amino acids. V lost 1 base and J lost 3, with 10 bases in between. From germline, CDR1 is SGHTA and CDR2 FQGNSA.

The chain has TRBV4-2 and TRBJ1-3, with 8 bases matching TRBD1. V lost 1 base and J lost 6; bases outside the gene matches: 5. From germline, CDR1 is LGHNA and CDR2 YNFKEQ. CDR3 length equals 15 residues. The CDR3 nucleotides read TGTGCCAGCAGCCAAGGGACAGGGCTCGCAAACACCATATATTTT. Its protein is CASSQGTGLANTIYF.

This clone was seen more than once but under ten times. The gene calls are TRBV6-5 and TRBJ2-7, with 13 bases matching TRBD2. J lost 3 bases, V lost 5 bases, and 1 base had no gene match. This CDR3 is built from 14 residues. Germline lookup yields CDR1 MNHEY and CDR2 SVGAGI. CDR3 protein: CASSRTSGGYEQYF. The DNA for the CDR3 is TGTGCCAGCAGTAGGACTAGCGGGGGCTACGAGCAGTACTTC.

The genes are TRBV5-6 and TRBJ2-5; D not certain. The V gene's germline CDR1 is SGHDT and CDR2 YYEEEE. Trimming pared 4 bases from V and 2 bases from J, leaving 6 bases between. The CDR3 consists of 12 residues. The CDR3 region is CASSILQETQYF. CDR3 nucleotides: TGTGCCAGCAGCATTCTGCAAGAGACCCAGTACTTC.

The rearrangement links TRBV7-2 to TRBJ1-2; 12 nucleotides match TRBD1. CDR1 and CDR2 (germline): SGHTA, FQGNSA. This CDR3 comprises 14 residues. J was trimmed by 9 bases and V by 4 bases; bases with no gene match: 6. In DNA, the CDR3 is TGTGCCAGCAGCTCCCGGGACAGGGGGCAAAGCTACACCTTC. Translated: CASSSRDRGQSYTF. The variable domain in full, completed from reference TRBV7-2 and TRBJ1-2, reads GAGVSQSPSNKVTEKGKDVELRCDPISGHTALYWYRQSLGQGLEFLIYFQGNSAPDKSGLPSDRFSAERTGGSVSTLTIQRTQQEDSAVYLCASSSRDRGQSYTFGSGTRLTVV.

The genes are TRBV29-1 and TRBJ2-5; D gene unclear. Looked up from germline, CDR1 is SQVTM and CDR2 is ANQGSEA. CDR3 length equals 12 residues. The CDR3 bases are TGCAGTGCTAACACCCCCGAAGAGACCCAGTACTTC. Translated: CSANTPEETQYF.

The chain combines TRBV30 with TRBJ1-1; no reliable D call. Trimming removed 4 bases from V and 4 bases from J, with 10 bases in between. CDR1 and CDR2 from the germline V gene are GTSNPN and SVGIG (reference sequence). CDR3 length: 12 residues. In DNA, the CDR3 is TGTGCCTGGACGCGGGGTTCCACTGAAGCTTTCTTT. It specifies CAWTRGSTEAFF.

The chain joins TRBV11-2 to TRBJ1-2; TRBD1 aligns across 7 bases. The CDR3 runs 14 residues. Trimming at V came to 2 bases and at J to 4 bases, leaving 4 bases not matched to a gene. Per germline, CDR1 SGHAT and CDR2 FQNNGV. The CDR3 bases are TGTGCCAGCAGCTTAAGCCGGGACAGCTATGGCTACACCTTC. As protein: CASSLSRDSYGYTF.

The DNA for the CDR3 is TGTGCCAGCAGTGAAGCGGGGCGCGAGCAGTACTTC. As protein: CASSEAGREQYF. The rearrangement links TRBV2 to TRBJ2-7, with a weak D call TRBD1 (5 bases). CDR1 is SNHLY, CDR2 FYNNEI, per germline. CDR3 length equals 12 residues. Trimming took off 0 bases at V and 6 bases at J, with 6 bases between the two ends.

The chain joins TRBV10-3 to TRBJ2-3; TRBD2 matches 12 bases. The V and J ends lost 8 bases and 0 bases, in that order; junction bases with no gene match: 6. The CDR3 has 16 residues. From germline, CDR1 is ENHRY and CDR2 SYGVKD. The CDR3 coding sequence is TGTGCCATCGGTGGACTAGCGGGACTCAGCACAGATACGCAGTATTTT. Amino acids: CAIGGLAGLSTDTQYF.

The rearrangement uses TRBV5-1 and TRBJ2-2; 7 bases are a match to TRBD1. This CDR3 has 15 residues. J gave up 2 bases and V 7 bases, and 8 bases lay outside the gene matches. From germline, CDR1 is SGHRS and CDR2 YFSETQ. CDR3 nucleotide sequence: TGCGCCAGCGGAACTGGACAGGACAACACCGGGGAGCTGTTTTTT. Its translation is CASGTGQDNTGELFF.

The chain joins TRBV6-6 to TRBJ1-2; unclear D gene. V was shortened by 8 bases and J by 4 bases, with 17 bases between the two germline ends. The CDR3 totals 14 residues. Germline V gives CDR1 MNHNY, CDR2 SVGAGI (reference sequence). This chain's CDR3 is CASCRRELGYGYTF. CDR3 nucleotides: TGTGCCAGCTGTCGGAGGGAACTAGGCTATGGCTACACCTTC.

V gene TRBV25-1 combines with J gene TRBJ1-3; D is undetermined. V was pared by 4 bases and J by 6 bases, with 7 bases between. The germline CDR1 and CDR2 sequences are MGHDK and SYGVNS. CDR3 length: 12 residues. The chain's CDR3 is CASSGAKNTIYF. CDR3 DNA: TGTGCCAGCAGTGGGGCAAAAAACACCATATATTTT.

V gene TRBV29-1 combines with J gene TRBJ1-2; 7 bases are a match to TRBD1. This CDR3 comprises 13 residues. With V trimmed by 3 bases and J by 8 bases, 9 bases remained unmatched. Germline V CDR1 and CDR2: SQVTM, ANQGSEA. CDR3 DNA sequence: TGCAGCGTTGAGTACAGGGGCGGGACCGGCTACACCTTC. This sequence encodes CSVEYRGGTGYTF.

The V and J genes are TRBV27 and TRBJ2-3; D is unresolved. Germline loops: CDR1 MNHEY, CDR2 SMNVEV (reference sequence). This CDR3 is 13 amino acids long. V was shortened by 6 bases and J by 0 bases, with 7 bases between the two germline ends. The CDR3 reads CASSRRSTDTQYF. CDR3 coding DNA: TGTGCCAGCAGCCGCAGGAGCACAGATACGCAGTATTTT.

This clone was seen a few times. This chain links TRBV4-1 with TRBJ2-5, with 7 positions matching TRBD2. The V segment lost 3 bases and the J segment 4 bases; nucleotides outside the gene matches: 14. Germline CDR1 and CDR2: MGHRA and YSYEKL. The CDR3 runs 17 residues. The DNA for the CDR3 is TGCGCCAGCAGCCAGGGTGGGTCTAGCGGATTCGGAGAGACCCAGTACTTC. Translation gives CASSQGGSSGFGETQYF.

The chain carries TRBV18 and TRBJ1-5; weak D call: TRBD1 (6 bases). Trimming pared 4 bases from V and 5 bases from J, leaving 12 bases between. Looked up from germline, CDR1 is KGHSH and CDR2 is LQKENI. CDR3 length equals 14 residues. CDR3 region: CASSLGHGDQPQHF. The CDR3 DNA reads TGTGCCAGCTCACTGGGACACGGGGATCAGCCCCAGCATTTT. Full variable domain (outside the CDR3, taken from reference TRBV18 and TRBJ1-5): NAGVMQNPRHLVRRRGQEARLRCSPMKGHSHVYWYRQLPEEGLKFMVYLQKENIIDESGMPKERFSAEFPKEGPSILRIQQVVRGDSAAYFCASSLGHGDQPQHFGDGTRLSIL.